The source of this T cell receptor (beta chain) is a study of lymphopenia after photon versus proton radiotherapy. Study findings and constraints: Better survival with proton therapy was suggested as possible, not demonstrated. After the lymphocyte nadir, photon-treated repertoires showed oligoclonal expansion, especially of CD8+ Temra cells.

Turning to this clone: The antigen remains unidentified.

The method was immunoSEQ multiplex PCR; TCRdb's version includes in-frame clones alone and lacks a portion of them. The data show 70,000 or so clones, about nine tenths seen once. This TCR was sampled from a woman aged 40 to 50 with cholangiocarcinoma. The sample here was peripheral blood, taken from a patient treated with photon-based radiotherapy.

CDR3 loop: CASSHAPNTGELFF. The CDR3 nucleotides are TGTGCCAGTAGTCACGCCCCGAACACCGGGGAGCTGTTTTTT. This chain connects TRBV19 to TRBJ2-2; D is ambiguous. Germline V gene sequence: CDR1 LNHDA, CDR2 SQIVND (reference sequence). V was shortened by 5 bases and J by 0 bases, with 7 bases between the two germline ends. The CDR3 length is 14 residues.